This entry lists 12 T cell receptor beta chains sequenced from one sample in a study of blood T cell repertoires in COVID-19. Using immunoSEQ multiplex PCR, the repertoire was profiled, and TCRdb retains in-frame clones only, with some absent. The table shows about 220,000 clones, with roughly 85% occurring only once. Sequenced input: peripheral blood. The receptors shown here come from a woman aged 70-85 years with COVID-19, enrolled during active disease.

This clone appeared a single time. J is TRBJ1-1 and V is TRBV5-6; D might be TRBD1 (6 bases). The germline CDR1 and CDR2 sequences are SGHDT and YYEEEE. The CDR3 has 15 residues. Trimming took 0 bases from V and 1 from J, leaving 10 bases between them. CDR3 residues: CASSLVGRGNTEAFF. The CDR3 DNA reads TGTGCCAGCAGCTTGGTAGGCAGGGGGAACACTGAAGCTTTCTTT.

J is TRBJ2-5 and V is TRBV7-2; 7 nucleotides match TRBD1. The CDR3 has 15 residues. The ends lost 1 base at V and 4 bases at J; junction bases unmatched: 6. In germline, CDR1 is SGHTA, CDR2 FQGNSA. CDR3 loop: CASSLGYRGGETQYF. The CDR3 region has the DNA TGTGCCAGCAGCTTAGGATACAGGGGTGGAGAGACCCAGTACTTC.

This clone was seen just once. The V gene is TRBV15, the J gene TRBJ2-7; 12 positions agree with TRBD1. V shed 5 bases, J shed 9 bases, and the junction held 8 bases outside the gene matches. Germline CDR1 and CDR2: LNHNV and YYDKDF (reference sequence). The CDR3 covers 14 residues. CDR3 nucleotide sequence: TGTGCCACCAGCCCCGGGACAGGGGGCGTTGGGCAGTACTTC. This sequence encodes CATSPGTGGVGQYF.

V is TRBV7-9 and J is TRBJ2-7; 9 positions agree with TRBD1. V was clipped by 1 base and J by 6 bases; unmatched bases: 4. Germline CDR1 SEHNR, CDR2 FQNEAQ (reference sequence). The CDR3 has 14 residues. DNA of the CDR3: TGTGCCAGCAGCTTAGAGGGACAGGGTAGCGAGCAGTACTTC. Amino acids: CASSLEGQGSEQYF. The full variable domain, rest sourced from reference TRBV7-9 and TRBJ2-7, is DTGVSQNPRHKITKRGQNVTFRCDPISEHNRLYWYRQTLGQGPEFLTYFQNEAQLEKSRLLSDRFSAERPKGSFSTLEIQRTEQGDSAMYLCASSLEGQGSEQYFGPGTRLTVT.

CDR3 amino acids: CASSLQRRQGNLGTEAFF. The CDR3 nucleotides are TGTGCCAGCAGCCTACAACGACGTCAGGGAAATTTGGGGACTGAAGCTTTCTTT. The chain recombines TRBV7-9 with TRBJ1-1; possible D gene TRBD1, 5 bases. The CDR3 covers 18 residues. V was trimmed by 5 bases and J by 5 bases, leaving 27 bases between them. Germline CDR1 SEHNR, CDR2 FQNEAQ (reference sequence).

This sequence joins TRBV19 and TRBJ2-1, with 8 bases matching TRBD2. The CDR3 spans 17 residues. V lost 1 base, J lost 3 bases, and 8 bases stayed unmatched. Germline V gene sequence: CDR1 LNHDA, CDR2 SQIVND (reference sequence). CDR3 sequence reads: CASSIAEGSGDYNEQFF. The CDR3 DNA is TGTGCCAGTAGTATAGCGGAGGGTAGCGGGGACTACAATGAGCAGTTCTTC.

J is TRBJ2-3 and V is TRBV5-1, with a possible D match to TRBD2 (5 bases). The ends were cut back, 5 bases at V and 2 bases at J, with 12 bases in the middle. The CDR3 has 14 residues. In germline, CDR1 is SGHRS, CDR2 YFSETQ. The CDR3 reads CASSPGLITDTQYF. The CDR3 region has the DNA TGCGCCAGCAGTCCAGGACTGATCACAGATACGCAGTATTTT.

This chain connects TRBV4-1 to TRBJ1-1; TRBD1 might be the D (5 bases). CDR1 is MGHRA, CDR2 YSYEKL, per germline. V was trimmed by 0 bases and J by 0 bases, leaving 8 bases between them. The length of the CDR3 is 15 residues. DNA of the CDR3: TGCGCCAGCAGCCAAGATCAGGGCCTGAACACTGAAGCTTTCTTT. It is translated as CASSQDQGLNTEAFF.

The chain couples TRBV10-3 to TRBJ1-2; a weak D match, TRBD1 (6 bases). Germline assignment: CDR1 ENHRY and CDR2 SYGVKD. The CDR3 has 14 residues. Trimming left V 4 bases short and J 8 bases short, with 17 bases between. The CDR3 is CAISAPGQGNGYTF. The CDR3 nucleotides are TGTGCCATCAGTGCGCCGGGGCAGGGGAACGGCTACACCTTC.

The CDR3 loop reads CASSVAPGGGSGYTF. The CDR3 nucleotides read TGCGCCAGCAGCGTAGCCCCAGGGGGCGGGAGTGGCTACACCTTC. The J gene is TRBJ1-2, the V gene TRBV5-1; 8 bases fit TRBD1. The V gene's germline CDR1 is SGHRS and CDR2 YFSETQ. V lost 4 bases and J lost 7; bases outside the gene matches: 12. This CDR3 spans 15 amino acids.

This clone has just a few counts. The sample has other DNA sequences that encode this CDR3 too. This chain uses TRBV7-9 with TRBJ1-6; D possibly corresponds to TRBD1 (5 bases). The CDR3 sequence is 14 residues long. The V gene's germline CDR1 is SEHNR and CDR2 FQNEAQ (reference sequence). Trimming shortened V by 5 bases and J by 7 bases, and 12 bases separated the two germline ends. CDR3 nucleotides: TGTGCCAGCAGCCTGGGGGGGGTCAATTCACCCCTCCACTTT. As protein: CASSLGGVNSPLHF.

The rearrangement uses TRBV6-2 or TRBV6-3 and TRBJ1-1; 7 bases match TRBD1. The CDR3 is 19 residues long. Germline V CDR1 and CDR2: MNHEY, SVGEGT. J was trimmed by 1 base and V by 3 bases; bases with no gene match: 17. This chain's CDR3 is CASSYHSTARTGSNTEAFF. The CDR3 nucleotides read TGTGCCAGCAGTTATCATTCTACTGCTCGGACAGGTTCGAACACTGAAGCTTTCTTT.